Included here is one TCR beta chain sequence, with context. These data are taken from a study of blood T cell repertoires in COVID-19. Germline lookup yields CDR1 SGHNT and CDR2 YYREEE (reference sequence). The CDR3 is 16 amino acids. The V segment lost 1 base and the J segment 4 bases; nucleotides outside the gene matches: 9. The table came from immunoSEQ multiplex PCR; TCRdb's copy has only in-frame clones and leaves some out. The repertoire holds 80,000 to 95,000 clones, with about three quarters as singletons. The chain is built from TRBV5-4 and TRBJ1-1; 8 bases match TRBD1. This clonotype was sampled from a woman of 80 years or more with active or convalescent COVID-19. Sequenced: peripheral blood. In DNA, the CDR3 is TGTGCCAGCAGCTTGACGGCAGGGGGCGATGGCACTGAAGCTTTCTTT. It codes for CASSLTAGGDGTEAFF.